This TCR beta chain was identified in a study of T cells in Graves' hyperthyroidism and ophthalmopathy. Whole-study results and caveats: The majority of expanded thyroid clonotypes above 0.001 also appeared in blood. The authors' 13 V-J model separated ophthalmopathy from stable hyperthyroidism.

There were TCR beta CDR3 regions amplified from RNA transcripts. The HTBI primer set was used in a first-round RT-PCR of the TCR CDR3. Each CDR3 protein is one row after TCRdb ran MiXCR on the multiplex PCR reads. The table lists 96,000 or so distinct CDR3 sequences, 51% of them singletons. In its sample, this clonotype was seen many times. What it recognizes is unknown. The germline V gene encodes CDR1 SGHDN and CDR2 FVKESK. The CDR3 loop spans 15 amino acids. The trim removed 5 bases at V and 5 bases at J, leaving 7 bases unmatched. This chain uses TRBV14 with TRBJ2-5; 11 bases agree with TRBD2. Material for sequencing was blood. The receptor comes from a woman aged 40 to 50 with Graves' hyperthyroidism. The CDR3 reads CASSGTSGPGETQYF. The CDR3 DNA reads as TGTGCCAGCAGCGGGACTAGCGGTCCGGGGGAGACCCAGTACTTC.